Here is one T cell receptor beta chain with its context. Measured with immunoSEQ multiplex PCR; TCRdb has only the in-frame clones, and not every one. The sample lists 400,000 or so clones; 90% were seen once. There are 13 residues in the CDR3. The V end lost 6 bases, the J end lost 6 bases, and 14 bases lay between the germline ends. The sample is drawn from a study of blood T cell repertoires in COVID-19. Study background: In each case, the material was cDNA or gDNA derived from T cells, B-cell-depleted T cells, or PBMCs.

Residents of approximately 25 US areas, aged about 18 to 95 years, made up the participants. Cohort 3 recovered donors had two negative PCRs, clearance, or symptom resolution. Sequencing input: PBMCs or T cells enriched from blood (not recorded which). The sequence was obtained from a man between 18 and 29 years old who had recovered from COVID-19. This sequence joins TRBV12-3 or TRBV12-4 and TRBJ1-1; perhaps TRBD1 as D (6 bases). CDR3 DNA: TGTGCCAGCAGCGCGGACAGAGAGGCTGAAGCTTTCTTT. Protein sequence: CASSADREAEAFF.